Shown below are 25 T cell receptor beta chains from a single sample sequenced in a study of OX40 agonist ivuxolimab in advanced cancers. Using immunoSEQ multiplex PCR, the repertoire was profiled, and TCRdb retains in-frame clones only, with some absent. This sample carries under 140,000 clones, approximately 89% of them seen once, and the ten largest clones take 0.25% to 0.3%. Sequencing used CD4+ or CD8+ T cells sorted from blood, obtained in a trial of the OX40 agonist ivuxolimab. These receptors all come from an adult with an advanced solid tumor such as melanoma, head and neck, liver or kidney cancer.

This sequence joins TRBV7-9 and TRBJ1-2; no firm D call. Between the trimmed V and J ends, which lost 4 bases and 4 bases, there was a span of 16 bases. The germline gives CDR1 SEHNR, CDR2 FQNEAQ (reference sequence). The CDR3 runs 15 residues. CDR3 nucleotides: TGTGCCAGCAGCTCAGCCTCAGTTAGGGCCTATGGCTACACCTTC. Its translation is CASSSASVRAYGYTF.

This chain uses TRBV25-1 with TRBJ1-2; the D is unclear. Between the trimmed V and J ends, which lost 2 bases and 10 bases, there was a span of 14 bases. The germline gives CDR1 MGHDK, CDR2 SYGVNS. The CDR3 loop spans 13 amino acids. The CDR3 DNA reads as TGTGCCAGCAGTGAAGCCCGGGTGACTTCCTACACCTTC. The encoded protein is CASSEARVTSYTF.

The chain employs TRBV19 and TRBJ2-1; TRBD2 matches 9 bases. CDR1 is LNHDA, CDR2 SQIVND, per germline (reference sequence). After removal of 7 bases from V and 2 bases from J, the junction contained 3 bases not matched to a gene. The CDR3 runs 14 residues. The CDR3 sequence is CASNGGRAYNEQFF. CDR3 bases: TGTGCCAGTAACGGCGGGAGGGCCTACAATGAGCAGTTCTTC.

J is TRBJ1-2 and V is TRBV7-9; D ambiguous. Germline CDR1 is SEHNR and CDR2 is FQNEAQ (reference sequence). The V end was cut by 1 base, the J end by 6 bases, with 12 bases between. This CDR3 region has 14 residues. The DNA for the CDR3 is TGTGCCAGCAGCTTAGTAGTGATCCTTGATGGCTACACCTTC. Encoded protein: CASSLVVILDGYTF.

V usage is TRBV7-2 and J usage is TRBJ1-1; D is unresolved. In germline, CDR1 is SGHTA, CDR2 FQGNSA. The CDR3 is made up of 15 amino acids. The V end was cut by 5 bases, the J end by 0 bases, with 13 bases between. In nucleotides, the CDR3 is TGTGCCAGCAGCCCCTCTTACGAGATGAACACTGAAGCTTTCTTT. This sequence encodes CASSPSYEMNTEAFF. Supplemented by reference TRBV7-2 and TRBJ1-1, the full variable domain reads GAGVSQSPSNKVTEKGKDVELRCDPISGHTALYWYRQSLGQGLEFLIYFQGNSAPDKSGLPSDRFSAERTGGSVSTLTIQRTQQEDSAVYLCASSPSYEMNTEAFFGQGTRLTVV.

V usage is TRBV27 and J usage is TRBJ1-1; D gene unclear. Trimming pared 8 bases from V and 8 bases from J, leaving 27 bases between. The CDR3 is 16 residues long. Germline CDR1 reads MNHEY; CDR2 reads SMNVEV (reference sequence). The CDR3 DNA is TGTGCCAGCTTCTCGGGCTTCGGAACTCAAGGAGGGGAAGCTTTCTTT. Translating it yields CASFSGFGTQGGEAFF.

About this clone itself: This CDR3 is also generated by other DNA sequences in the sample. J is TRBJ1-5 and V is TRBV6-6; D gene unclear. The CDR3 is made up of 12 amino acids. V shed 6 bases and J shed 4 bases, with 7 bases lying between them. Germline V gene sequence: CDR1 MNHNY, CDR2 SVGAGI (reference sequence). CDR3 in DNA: TGTGCCAGCAGCCTTGGGAATCAGCCCCAGCATTTT. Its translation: CASSLGNQPQHF.

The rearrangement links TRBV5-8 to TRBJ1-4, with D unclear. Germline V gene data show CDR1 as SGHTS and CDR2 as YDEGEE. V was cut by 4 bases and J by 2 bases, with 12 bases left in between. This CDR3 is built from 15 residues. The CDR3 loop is CASSRQGGTNEKLFF. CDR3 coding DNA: TGTGCCAGCAGCCGGCAAGGCGGTACTAATGAAAAACTGTTTTTT.

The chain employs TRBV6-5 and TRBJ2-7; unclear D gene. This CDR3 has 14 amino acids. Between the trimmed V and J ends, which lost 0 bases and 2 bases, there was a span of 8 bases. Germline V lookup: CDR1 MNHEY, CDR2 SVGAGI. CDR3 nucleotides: TGTGCCAGCAGTTACTCGTCAGGAGCCTACGAGCAGTACTTC. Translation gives CASSYSSGAYEQYF.

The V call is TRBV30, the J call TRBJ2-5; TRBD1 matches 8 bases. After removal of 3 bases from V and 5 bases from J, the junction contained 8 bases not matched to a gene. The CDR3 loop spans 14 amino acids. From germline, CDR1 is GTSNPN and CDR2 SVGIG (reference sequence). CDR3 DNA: TGTGCCTGGAGCCAATCAGGGGGCCTGGAGACCCAGTACTTC. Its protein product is CAWSQSGGLETQYF.

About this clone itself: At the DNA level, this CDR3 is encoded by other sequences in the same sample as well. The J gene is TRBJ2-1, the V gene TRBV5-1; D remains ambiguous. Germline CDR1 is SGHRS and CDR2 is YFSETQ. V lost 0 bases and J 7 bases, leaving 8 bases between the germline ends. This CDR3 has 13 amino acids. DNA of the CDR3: TGCGCCAGCAGCTTGGCCGTGGGGAATGAGCAGTTCTTC. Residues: CASSLAVGNEQFF.

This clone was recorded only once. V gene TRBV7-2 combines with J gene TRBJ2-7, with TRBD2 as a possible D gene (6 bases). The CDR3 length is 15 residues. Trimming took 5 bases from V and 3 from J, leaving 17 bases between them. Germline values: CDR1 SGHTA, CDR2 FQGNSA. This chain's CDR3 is CASSIISGPDYEQYF. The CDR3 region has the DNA TGTGCCAGCAGCATAATTAGCGGACCTGACTACGAGCAGTACTTC.

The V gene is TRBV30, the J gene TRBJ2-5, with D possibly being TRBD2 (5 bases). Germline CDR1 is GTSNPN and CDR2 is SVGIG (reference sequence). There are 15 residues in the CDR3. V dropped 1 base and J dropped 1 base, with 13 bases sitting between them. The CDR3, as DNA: TGTGCCTGGAGTGCCTTACTAGTGACCCAAGAGACCCAGTACTTC. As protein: CAWSALLVTQETQYF.

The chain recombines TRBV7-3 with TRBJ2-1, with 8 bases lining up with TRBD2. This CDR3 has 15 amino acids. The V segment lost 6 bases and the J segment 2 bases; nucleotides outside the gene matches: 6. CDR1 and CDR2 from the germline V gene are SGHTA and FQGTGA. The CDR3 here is CASRASGSTYNEQFF. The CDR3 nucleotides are TGTGCCAGCAGGGCGAGCGGGAGTACCTACAATGAGCAGTTCTTC.

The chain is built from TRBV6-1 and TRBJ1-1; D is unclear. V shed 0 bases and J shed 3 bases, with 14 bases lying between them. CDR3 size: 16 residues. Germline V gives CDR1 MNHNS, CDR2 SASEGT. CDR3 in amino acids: CASSEALALDYTEAFF. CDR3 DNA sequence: TGTGCCAGCAGTGAAGCGCTTGCGTTGGATTACACTGAAGCTTTCTTT.

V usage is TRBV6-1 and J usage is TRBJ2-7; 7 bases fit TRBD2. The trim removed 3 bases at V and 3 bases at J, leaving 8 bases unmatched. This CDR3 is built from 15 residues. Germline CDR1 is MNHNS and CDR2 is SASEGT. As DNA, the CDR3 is TGTGCCAGCAGTGATCTGGGCGGGAGCCACTACGAGCAGTACTTC. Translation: CASSDLGGSHYEQYF.

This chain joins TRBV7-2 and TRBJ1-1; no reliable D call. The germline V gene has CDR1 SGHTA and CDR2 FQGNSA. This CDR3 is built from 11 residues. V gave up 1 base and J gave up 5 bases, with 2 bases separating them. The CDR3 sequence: CASSLETEAFF. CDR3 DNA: TGTGCCAGCAGCTTAGAAACTGAAGCTTTCTTT.

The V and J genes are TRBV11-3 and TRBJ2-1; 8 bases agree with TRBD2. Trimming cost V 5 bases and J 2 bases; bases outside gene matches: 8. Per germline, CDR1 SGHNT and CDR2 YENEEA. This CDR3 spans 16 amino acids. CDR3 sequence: CASSALYGGAYNEQFF. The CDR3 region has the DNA TGTGCCAGCAGCGCACTTTACGGGGGGGCCTACAATGAGCAGTTCTTC.

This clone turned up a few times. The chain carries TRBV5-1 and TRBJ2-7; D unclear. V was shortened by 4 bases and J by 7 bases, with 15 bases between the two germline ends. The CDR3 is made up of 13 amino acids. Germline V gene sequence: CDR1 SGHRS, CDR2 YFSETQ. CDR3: CASSPGDLGEQYF. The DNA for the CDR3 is TGCGCCAGCAGCCCCGGTGACCTTGGGGAGCAGTACTTC. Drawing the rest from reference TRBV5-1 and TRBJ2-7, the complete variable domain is KAGVTQTPRYLIKTRGQQVTLSCSPISGHRSVSWYQQTPGQGLQFLFEYFSETQRNKGNFPGRFSGRQFSNSRSEMNVSTLELGDSALYLCASSPGDLGEQYFGPGTRLTVT.

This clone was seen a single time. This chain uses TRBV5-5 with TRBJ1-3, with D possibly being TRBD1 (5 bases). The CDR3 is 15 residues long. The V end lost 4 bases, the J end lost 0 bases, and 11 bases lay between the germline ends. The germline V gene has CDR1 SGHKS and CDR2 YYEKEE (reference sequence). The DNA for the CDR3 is TGTGCCAGCAGCCAAGACAGTAGCTCTGGAAACACCATATATTTT. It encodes CASSQDSSSGNTIYF.

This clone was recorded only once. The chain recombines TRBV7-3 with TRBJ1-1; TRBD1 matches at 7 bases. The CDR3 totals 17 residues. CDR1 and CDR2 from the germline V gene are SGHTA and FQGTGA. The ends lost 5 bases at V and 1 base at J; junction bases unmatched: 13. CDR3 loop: CASSPDRSVGANTEAFF. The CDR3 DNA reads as TGTGCCAGCAGCCCGGACAGGTCGGTGGGAGCGAACACTGAAGCTTTCTTT.

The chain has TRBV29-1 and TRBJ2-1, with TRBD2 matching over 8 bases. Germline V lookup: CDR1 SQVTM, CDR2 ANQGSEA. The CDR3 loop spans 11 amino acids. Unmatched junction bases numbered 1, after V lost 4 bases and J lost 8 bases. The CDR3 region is CSVGAGDEQFF. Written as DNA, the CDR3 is TGCAGCGTTGGAGCGGGGGATGAGCAGTTCTTC.

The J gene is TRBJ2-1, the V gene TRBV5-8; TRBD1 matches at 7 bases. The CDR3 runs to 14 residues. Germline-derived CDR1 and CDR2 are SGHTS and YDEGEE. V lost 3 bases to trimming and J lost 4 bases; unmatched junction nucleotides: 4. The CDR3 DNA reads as TGTGCCAGCAGCTCGGGACAGATATACAATGAGCAGTTCTTC. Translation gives CASSSGQIYNEQFF.

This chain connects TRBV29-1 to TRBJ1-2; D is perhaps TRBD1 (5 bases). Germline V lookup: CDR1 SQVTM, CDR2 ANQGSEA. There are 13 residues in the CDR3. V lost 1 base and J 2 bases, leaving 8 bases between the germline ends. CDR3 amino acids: CSVEGGRNYGYTF. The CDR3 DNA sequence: TGCAGCGTTGAAGGGGGCAGAAACTATGGCTACACCTTC.

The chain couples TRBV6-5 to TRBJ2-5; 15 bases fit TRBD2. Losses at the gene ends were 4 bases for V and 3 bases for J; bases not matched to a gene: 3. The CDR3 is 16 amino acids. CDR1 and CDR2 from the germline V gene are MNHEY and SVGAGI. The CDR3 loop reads CASSWGLAGGKETQYF. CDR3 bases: TGTGCCAGCAGTTGGGGACTAGCGGGGGGCAAAGAGACCCAGTACTTC.